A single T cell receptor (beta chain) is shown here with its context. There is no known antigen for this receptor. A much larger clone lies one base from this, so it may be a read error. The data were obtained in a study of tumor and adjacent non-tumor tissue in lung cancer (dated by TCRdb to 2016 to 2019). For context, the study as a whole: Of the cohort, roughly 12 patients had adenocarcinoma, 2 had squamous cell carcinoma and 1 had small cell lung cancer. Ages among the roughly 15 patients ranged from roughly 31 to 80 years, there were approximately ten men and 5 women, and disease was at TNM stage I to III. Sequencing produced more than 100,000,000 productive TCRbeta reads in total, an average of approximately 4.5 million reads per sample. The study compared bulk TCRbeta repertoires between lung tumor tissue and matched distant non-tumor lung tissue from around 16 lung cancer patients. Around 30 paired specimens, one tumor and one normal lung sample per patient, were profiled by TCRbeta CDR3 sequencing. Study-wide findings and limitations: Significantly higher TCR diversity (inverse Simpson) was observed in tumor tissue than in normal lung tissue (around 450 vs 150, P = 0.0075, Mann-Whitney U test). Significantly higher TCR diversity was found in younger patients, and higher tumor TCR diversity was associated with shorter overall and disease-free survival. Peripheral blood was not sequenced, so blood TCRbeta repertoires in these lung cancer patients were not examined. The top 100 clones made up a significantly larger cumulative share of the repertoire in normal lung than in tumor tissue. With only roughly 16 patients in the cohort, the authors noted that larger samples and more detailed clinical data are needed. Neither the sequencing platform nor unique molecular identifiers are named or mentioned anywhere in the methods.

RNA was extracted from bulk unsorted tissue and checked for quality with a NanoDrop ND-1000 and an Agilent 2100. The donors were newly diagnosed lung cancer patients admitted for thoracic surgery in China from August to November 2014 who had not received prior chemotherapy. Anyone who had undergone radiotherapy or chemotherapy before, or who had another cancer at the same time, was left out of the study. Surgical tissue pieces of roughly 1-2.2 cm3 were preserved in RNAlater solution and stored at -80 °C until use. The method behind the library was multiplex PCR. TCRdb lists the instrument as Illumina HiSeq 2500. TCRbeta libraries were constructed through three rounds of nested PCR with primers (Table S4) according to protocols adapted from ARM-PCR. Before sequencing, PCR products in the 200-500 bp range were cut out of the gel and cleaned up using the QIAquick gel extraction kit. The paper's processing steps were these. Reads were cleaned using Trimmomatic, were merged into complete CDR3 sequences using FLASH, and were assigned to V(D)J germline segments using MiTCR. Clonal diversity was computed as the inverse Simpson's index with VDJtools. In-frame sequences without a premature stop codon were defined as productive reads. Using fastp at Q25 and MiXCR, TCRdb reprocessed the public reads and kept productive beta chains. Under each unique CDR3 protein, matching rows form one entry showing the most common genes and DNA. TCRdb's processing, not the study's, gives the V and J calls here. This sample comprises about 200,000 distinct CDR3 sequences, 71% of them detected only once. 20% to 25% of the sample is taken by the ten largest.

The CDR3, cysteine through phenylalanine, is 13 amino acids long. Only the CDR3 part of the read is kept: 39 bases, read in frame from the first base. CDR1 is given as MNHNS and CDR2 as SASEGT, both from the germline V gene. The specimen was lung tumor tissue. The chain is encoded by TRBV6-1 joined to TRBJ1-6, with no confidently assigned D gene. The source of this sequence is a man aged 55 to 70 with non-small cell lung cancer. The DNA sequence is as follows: TGTGCCAGCAGCACGGACGATAATTCACCCTTCCACTTT. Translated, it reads CASSTDDNSPFHF.